What follows is one T cell receptor beta chain and its context. Clones were sequenced by immunoSEQ multiplex PCR, and TCRdb holds only the in-frame ones, with some missing. This table holds a few hundred thousand clones, 80% to 90% found once. CDR1 is KGHSH, CDR2 LQKENI, per germline. The length of the CDR3 is 13 residues. Between the trimmed V and J ends, which lost 0 bases and 3 bases, there was a span of 5 bases. This entry is derived from a study of blood T cell repertoires in COVID-19. Study context: Nucleic acid was either cDNA or gDNA, and it came from T cells, B-cell-depleted T cells, or PBMCs.

The cohort comprised adults aged about 18 to 100 years residing in 20 to 30 US areas. The receptor comes from a man aged 25 to 45 who had recovered from COVID-19. Sequencing used PBMCs or T cells enriched from blood (not recorded which). V and J are TRBV18 and TRBJ1-2; the D is unclear. The CDR3 sequence is CASSPPAHYGYTF. In nucleotides, the CDR3 is TGTGCCAGCTCACCACCAGCGCACTATGGCTACACCTTC.